This T cell receptor beta chain was identified in a study of beta chain features in type 1 diabetes. All of the isolated RNA was reverse transcribed, so expressed TCRB transcripts were sequenced. Sequencing used immunoSEQ multiplex PCR; TCRdb keeps in-frame clones, though not all of them. The sample carries hundreds of thousands of clones, over 11% recorded once. The study's findings and limits: In every one of the four CD4+ subsets, TCRB CDR3s were moderately but significantly shorter in Type 1 diabetes patients.

This clone was detected only a few times. Its antigen is undetermined. The source material was naive CD4+ T cells from blood. This receptor was taken from a young man with type 1 diabetes.

CDR3 nucleotides: TGTGCCAGCAGCGTGGACCGAGCTAACTATGGCTACACCTTC. This codes for CASSVDRANYGYTF. The chain is built from TRBV9 and TRBJ1-2; D ambiguous. Germline-derived CDR1 and CDR2 are SGDLS and YYNGEE. The length of the CDR3 is 14 residues. Between the trimmed V and J ends, which lost 2 bases and 0 bases, there was a span of 8 bases.